Each of the 30 T cell receptor beta chains below was sequenced from the same sample in a study of T-cell reconstitution after alpha-beta-depleted transplantation in children. The library targeted TCRbeta and was prepared with unique molecular identifiers. One entry per CDR3 protein, called by TCRdb with MiXCR from the PCR reads. This table holds about 980,000 distinct CDR3 sequences, about 29% found once. The source material was PBMCs, mostly from graft donor cells, sampled 360 days after TCRalphabeta/CD19-depleted stem cell transplant. The receptors come from a boy less than two years old who had a stem cell transplant for SCID, so the T cells may come from the graft donor.

This clonotype was seen a handful of times. Its ends do not fully match the called genes, so a read error is possible. The gene calls are TRBV20-1 and TRBJ1-1, with D perhaps TRBD1 (5 bases). CDR3 size: 13 residues. Germline CDR1 is DFQATT and CDR2 is SNEGSKA (reference sequence). The CDR3 nucleotides read TGCAGTGCTAGTGGCCCAGACGACCCCGGGGGTGCTTTT. Translating gives CSASGPDDPGGAF.

The chain employs TRBV9 and TRBJ1-2; 7 nucleotides align to TRBD1. This CDR3 comprises 17 residues. Germline trimming cut 2 bases from V and 4 bases from J; bases unmatched to any gene: 14. CDR1 is SGDLS and CDR2 is YYNGEE in the germline V gene. The CDR3 region has the DNA TGTGCCAGCAGCGTCGACGACAGGGAACGGATCGGCTATGGCTACACCTTC. This sequence encodes CASSVDDRERIGYGYTF.

In this sample, this clonotype turned up a few times. The rearrangement joins TRBV12-3 or TRBV12-4 to TRBJ1-5, with 7 nucleotides matching TRBD1. The CDR3 length is 15 residues. J gave up 2 bases and V 5 bases, and 6 bases lay outside the gene matches. The CDR3 loop is CASSRDTGGNQPQHF. CDR3 bases: TGTGCCAGCAGTCGCGACACAGGGGGCAATCAGCCCCAGCATTTT.

The gene calls are TRBV24-1 and TRBJ2-1; 7 nucleotides match TRBD1. The CDR3 contains 14 residues. The V gene end was trimmed by 8 bases and the J gene end by 6 bases; junction bases not matched to a gene: 9. Germline-derived CDR1 and CDR2 are KGHDR and SFDVKD. CDR3 sequence: CATKGTGVSNEQFF. The CDR3 DNA reads TGTGCCACCAAGGGCACAGGGGTCAGCAATGAGCAGTTCTTC.

The V call is TRBV2, the J call TRBJ2-1; no clear D gene. Trimming took 6 bases from V and 5 from J, leaving 8 bases between them. The CDR3 consists of 12 residues. Looked up from germline, CDR1 is SNHLY and CDR2 is FYNNEI. Written as DNA, the CDR3 is TGTGCCAGCAGCGACCTAGACAATGAGCAGTTCTTC. It yields the protein CASSDLDNEQFF. Looking up the rest from reference TRBV2 and TRBJ2-1 gives the full variable domain: EPEVTQTPSHQVTQMGQEVILRCVPISNHLYFYWYRQILGQKVEFLVSFYNNEISEKSEIFDDQFSVERPDGSNFTLKIRSTKLEDSAMYFCASSDLDNEQFFGPGTRLTVL.

This clonotype was seen a few times. The V gene is TRBV6-1, the J gene TRBJ2-7; no reliable D call. V lost 6 bases and J 0 bases, leaving 12 bases between the germline ends. This CDR3 region has 14 residues. Germline CDR1 MNHNS, CDR2 SASEGT. CDR3 DNA: TGTGCCAGCAGCCATTCTTTGAGCTCCTACGAGCAGTACTTC. It specifies CASSHSLSSYEQYF.

There are a few counts of this clonotype. This rearrangement joins TRBV29-1 to TRBJ1-3; D gene ambiguous. CDR3 length: 14 amino acids. From germline, CDR1 is SQVTM and CDR2 ANQGSEA. Between the trimmed V and J ends, which lost 8 bases and 2 bases, there was a span of 16 bases. CDR3 residues: CSPSRGSAGNTIYF. The CDR3 DNA follows: TGCAGCCCTTCCAGAGGTAGCGCTGGAAACACCATATATTTT.

As DNA, the CDR3 is TGCGCCAGCAGCAACGGACTGTACTCTGGAAACACCATATATTTT. Amino acid sequence: CASSNGLYSGNTIYF. This chain connects TRBV5-1 to TRBJ1-3; D is uncertain. The germline CDR1 and CDR2 sequences are SGHRS and YFSETQ. V was shortened by 4 bases and J by 0 bases, with 11 bases between the two germline ends. The CDR3 spans 15 residues.

This clonotype was seen a single time. The CDR3 loop reads CATPGPSSYNEQFF. CDR3 sequence (DNA): TGTGCCACCCCGGGACCGAGCTCCTACAATGAGCAGTTCTTC. The rearrangement links TRBV12-3 or TRBV12-4 to TRBJ2-1; D possibly uses TRBD1 or TRBD2 (5 bases each). V lost 10 bases to trimming and J lost 0 bases, with 13 bases between them. The CDR3 spans 14 residues.

The V call is TRBV5-1, the J call TRBJ2-7, with D unclear. V gave up 1 base and J gave up 5 bases, with 22 bases separating them. The germline V gene has CDR1 SGHRS and CDR2 YFSETQ. The CDR3 is 17 amino acids. CDR3 in amino acids: CASSLSPIGLGYNEQYF. For the CDR3, the DNA is TGCGCCAGCAGCTTGTCGCCAATAGGGTTGGGTTACAACGAGCAGTACTTC.

This clonotype was found a few times. This chain uses TRBV20-1 with TRBJ2-5, with a tentative D call TRBD2 (6 bases). Germline-derived CDR1 and CDR2 are DFQATT and SNEGSKA (reference sequence). The V end was cut by 3 bases, the J end by 2 bases, with 16 bases between. The CDR3 contains 15 residues. The DNA for the CDR3 is TGCAGTGCTAGTATTTCCGGACTACCTCAAGAGACCCAGTACTTC. It encodes CSASISGLPQETQYF.

This clonotype was counted between two and nine times. This chain uses TRBV5-1 with TRBJ2-3; TRBD2 matches 7 bases. The V gene's germline CDR1 is SGHRS and CDR2 YFSETQ. CDR3 length equals 18 residues. V was pared by 0 bases and J by 5 bases, with 15 bases of the junction left unmatched. CDR3 in DNA: TGCGCCAGCAGCTTGGCCCGCACCCCTCGCGGGGGTGGAGATACGCAGTATTTT. Translated, it gives CASSLARTPRGGGDTQYF.

The chain uses TRBV4-3 and TRBJ2-5; D remains unclear. The CDR3 is made up of 15 amino acids. The V and J ends lost 0 bases and 1 base respectively, with 9 bases between them. CDR1 LGHNA and CDR2 YSLEER come from the germline V gene. In nucleotides, the CDR3 is TGCGCCAGCAGCCAAGATATGGCGCTCCAAGAGACCCAGTACTTC. Its protein product is CASSQDMALQETQYF.

The chain recombines TRBV18 with TRBJ2-5; D might be TRBD1 (6 bases). Germline V lookup: CDR1 KGHSH, CDR2 LQKENI. CDR3 length: 19 residues. V gave up 2 bases and J gave up 3 bases, with 25 bases separating them. The CDR3 region is CASSPLRGGTPSDKETQYF. The CDR3 nucleotides are TGTGCCAGCTCACCATTAAGAGGGGGAACCCCCTCAGACAAAGAGACCCAGTACTTC.

This clonotype was observed a single time. The CDR3 end shows no conserved phenylalanine or tryptophan, and so a read error is likely. V and J are TRBV15 and TRBJ1-2; no clear D gene. Trimming left V 0 bases short and J 7 bases short, with 15 bases between. This CDR3 has 15 residues. Germline-derived CDR1 and CDR2 are LNHNV and YYDKDF (reference sequence). CDR3 sequence reads: CATSRDAKGFGGYTI. The CDR3 DNA follows: TGTGCCACCAGCAGAGATGCCAAGGGATTCGGTGGCTACACCATC.

In this sample, this clonotype turned up a few times. This chain uses TRBV29-1 with TRBJ2-2, with D possibly matching TRBD1 (5 bases). Trimming stripped 0 bases from V and 4 bases from J, with 9 bases between. CDR3 length: 14 amino acids. The germline CDR1 and CDR2 sequences are SQVTM and ANQGSEA. The CDR3 region has the DNA TGCAGCGTTGAAGAACAGGTCTCCACCGGGGAGCTGTTTTTT. Amino acids: CSVEEQVSTGELFF.

The chain uses TRBV29-1 and TRBJ2-4, with TRBD1 identical over 8 bases. CDR1 is SQVTM, CDR2 ANQGSEA, per germline. After removal of 7 bases from V and 3 bases from J, the junction contained 8 bases not matched to a gene. This CDR3 region has 14 residues. The CDR3, as DNA: TGCAGCGCTACGGACAGGGTTGGCAAAAACATTCAGTACTTC. Translating gives CSATDRVGKNIQYF.

The CDR3 region has the DNA TGCAGTGCTGGAGGGGGACTAGCGGGTGGCACAGATACGCAGTATTTT. Its protein product is CSAGGGLAGGTDTQYF. The chain carries TRBV20-1 and TRBJ2-3; 12 positions match TRBD2. CDR3 length: 16 amino acids. V lost 5 bases and J lost 1; bases outside the gene matches: 7. The germline CDR1 and CDR2 sequences are DFQATT and SNEGSKA (reference sequence).

V gene TRBV19 combines with J gene TRBJ2-6; 16 nucleotides line up with TRBD2. Germline V CDR1 and CDR2: LNHDA, SQIVND (reference sequence). The CDR3 extends over 19 amino acids. After removal of 4 bases from V and 3 bases from J, the junction contained 6 bases not matched to a gene. The CDR3 loop is CASSRPGLAGGLGANVLTF. The CDR3 coding sequence is TGTGCCAGTAGTAGACCGGGACTAGCGGGGGGGCTTGGGGCCAACGTCCTGACTTTC.

J is TRBJ1-2 and V is TRBV6-1; D unclear. V dropped 2 bases and J dropped 3 bases, with 4 bases sitting between them. This CDR3 comprises 12 residues. Germline loops: CDR1 MNHNS, CDR2 SASEGT. The CDR3 spells CASSEQYYGYTF. The DNA for the CDR3 is TGTGCCAGCAGTGAACAGTACTATGGCTACACCTTC.

V is TRBV12-3 or TRBV12-4 and J is TRBJ2-2, with 11 nucleotides matching TRBD1. V lost 6 bases to trimming and J lost 4 bases; unmatched junction nucleotides: 4. This CDR3 is 15 amino acids long. CDR3 amino acids: CASSRGQGVTGELFF. Written as DNA, the CDR3 is TGTGCCAGCAGCCGGGGACAGGGGGTCACCGGGGAGCTGTTTTTT.

J is TRBJ1-1 and V is TRBV5-1, with D maybe TRBD1 (5 bases). CDR3 length: 16 amino acids. With 0 bases removed from V and 0 bases from J, the gap between germline ends came to 12 bases. Germline V CDR1 and CDR2: SGHRS, YFSETQ. The CDR3 DNA follows: TGCGCCAGCAGCTTGGGAGGGGTCTGTATGAACACTGAAGCTTTCTTT. Translated, it gives CASSLGGVCMNTEAFF.

The chain couples TRBV6-1 to TRBJ2-1; D may be TRBD2 (6 bases). This CDR3 has 13 amino acids. From germline, CDR1 is MNHNS and CDR2 SASEGT. V was cut by 5 bases and J by 6 bases, with 11 bases left in between. The CDR3 DNA follows: TGTGCCAGCAGTACACTGGAGGGCAATGAGCAGTTCTTC. As protein: CASSTLEGNEQFF.

The table lists this clonotype with a few counts. This chain links TRBV7-2 with TRBJ2-7, with 7 bases identical to TRBD2. Germline trimming cut 7 bases from V and 2 bases from J; bases unmatched to any gene: 11. The CDR3 sequence is 15 residues long. CDR1 is SGHTA and CDR2 is FQGNSA in the germline V gene. The CDR3 is CASTPIAGVTYEQYF. Here the CDR3 DNA reads TGTGCCAGCACCCCCATTGCGGGGGTAACCTACGAGCAGTACTTC.

This clonotype was recorded many times. The chain uses TRBV5-1 and TRBJ2-7; D call uncertain. The CDR3 is 13 residues long. CDR1 SGHRS and CDR2 YFSETQ come from the germline V gene. Trimming stripped 0 bases from V and 3 bases from J, with 7 bases between. CDR3: CASSLAGRYEQYF. CDR3 nucleotide sequence: TGCGCCAGCAGCTTGGCGGGCCGCTACGAGCAGTACTTC.

This clonotype was observed a handful of times. The V and J genes are TRBV2 and TRBJ2-2; D not certain. Germline values: CDR1 SNHLY, CDR2 FYNNEI. V lost 6 bases and J lost 6, with 11 bases in between. CDR3 size: 13 residues. CDR3 residues: CASSDDRAGELFF. The CDR3 nucleotides read TGTGCCAGCAGCGACGATAGGGCCGGGGAGCTGTTTTTT.

The chain employs TRBV27 and TRBJ2-4; D possibly corresponds to TRBD2 (6 bases). The CDR3 is made up of 14 amino acids. The germline V and J ends were trimmed by 0 bases and 11 bases, with 14 bases remaining between them. Germline CDR1 and CDR2: MNHEY and SMNVEV (reference sequence). The CDR3 DNA sequence: TGTGCCAGCAGTTTATCGGCGGGAAGCCCCTTTCAGTACTTC. It translates to CASSLSAGSPFQYF.

This clonotype was detected ten times or more. The V gene is TRBV11-2, the J gene TRBJ2-3; TRBD2 aligns across 8 bases. The germline V gene has CDR1 SGHAT and CDR2 FQNNGV. J was trimmed by 0 bases and V by 6 bases; bases with no gene match: 2. The CDR3 has 14 residues. The CDR3 nucleotides read TGTGCCAGCAGGGGCGGGGGGAGCACAGATACGCAGTATTTT. It yields the protein CASRGGGSTDTQYF.

The V call is TRBV12-3 or TRBV12-4, the J call TRBJ2-6; D ambiguous. V was clipped by 7 bases and J by 0 bases, with 4 bases between them. This CDR3 contains 13 residues. The CDR3 region is CASIVSGANVLTF. Here the CDR3 DNA reads TGTGCCAGCATCGTCTCTGGGGCCAACGTCCTGACTTTC.

The chain recombines TRBV5-8 with TRBJ2-5, with 7 bases fitting TRBD1. CDR1 is SGHTS, CDR2 YDEGEE, per germline. Trimming removed 1 base from V and 10 bases from J; junction bases left unmatched: 4. The CDR3 has 12 amino acids. The DNA of the CDR3 is TGTGCCAGCAGCTTGCGGGACAGTCGCCAGTACTTC. This codes for CASSLRDSRQYF.